This T cell receptor beta chain was identified during a study of regulatory T cells in long-lasting Graves disease. Whole-study results and caveats: Since the sample size was small, accuracy may have been reduced.

CDR3 regions were amplified by Arm-PCR using iRepertoire HTBI primers to build TCR beta libraries. TCRdb passed the multiplex PCR reads through MiXCR, listing each CDR3 protein once. The sample has a few hundred thousand distinct CDR3 sequences, about a quarter seen once. A word on this clonotype: Its antigen is currently unknown.

Germline V gives CDR1 GTSNPN, CDR2 SVGIG (reference sequence). CDR3 length equals 13 residues. V was clipped by 1 base and J by 9 bases, with 13 bases between them. Time point noted: persistent/refractory GD, antithyroid drugs over 5 years with positive TRAb. Researchers made the TCR library from RNA that was extracted from PBMCs. An endocrinology department in Xi'an, China, supplied the patients. This clonotype was obtained from a female donor with Graves disease. The sample in question was peripheral blood mononuclear cells (PBMCs), obtained when the disease was refractory, from a patient treated with antithyroid drugs. The chain is built from TRBV30 and TRBJ2-4, with a tentative D call TRBD2 (6 bases). CDR3 sequence: CAWSAGLRAIQYF. DNA of the CDR3: TGTGCCTGGAGTGCGGGACTCCGGGCCATTCAGTACTTC.